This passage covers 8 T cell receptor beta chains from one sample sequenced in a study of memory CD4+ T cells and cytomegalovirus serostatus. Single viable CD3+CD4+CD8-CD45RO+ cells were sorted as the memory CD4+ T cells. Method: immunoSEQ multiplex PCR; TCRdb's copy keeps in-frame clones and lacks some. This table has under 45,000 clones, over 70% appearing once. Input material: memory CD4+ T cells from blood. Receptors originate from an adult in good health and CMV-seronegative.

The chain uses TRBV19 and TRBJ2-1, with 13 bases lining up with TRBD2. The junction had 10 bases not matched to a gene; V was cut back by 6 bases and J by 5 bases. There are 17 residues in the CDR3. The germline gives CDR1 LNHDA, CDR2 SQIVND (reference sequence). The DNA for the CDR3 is TGTGCCAGTAGGGACACTAGCGGGGGGGCCCCTAACAATGAGCAGTTCTTC. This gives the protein CASRDTSGGAPNNEQFF.

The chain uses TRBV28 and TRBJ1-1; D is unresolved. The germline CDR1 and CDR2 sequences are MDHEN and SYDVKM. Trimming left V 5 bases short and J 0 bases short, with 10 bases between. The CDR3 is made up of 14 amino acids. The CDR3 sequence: CASSPNVMNTEAFF. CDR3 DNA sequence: TGTGCCAGCAGTCCAAACGTAATGAACACTGAAGCTTTCTTT.

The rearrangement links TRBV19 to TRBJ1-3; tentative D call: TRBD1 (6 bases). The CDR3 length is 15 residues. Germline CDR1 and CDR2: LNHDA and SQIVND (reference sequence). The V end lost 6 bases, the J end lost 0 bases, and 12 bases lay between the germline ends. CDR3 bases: TGTGCCAGTAGCAAGAAACAGGGCTCTGGAAACACCATATATTTT. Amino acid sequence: CASSKKQGSGNTIYF.

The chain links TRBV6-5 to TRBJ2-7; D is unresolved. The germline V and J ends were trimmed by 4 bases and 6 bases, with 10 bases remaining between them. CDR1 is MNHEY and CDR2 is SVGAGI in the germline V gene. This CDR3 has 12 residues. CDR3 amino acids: CASSFRFGEQYF. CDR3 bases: TGTGCCAGCAGTTTTAGGTTTGGCGAGCAGTACTTC.

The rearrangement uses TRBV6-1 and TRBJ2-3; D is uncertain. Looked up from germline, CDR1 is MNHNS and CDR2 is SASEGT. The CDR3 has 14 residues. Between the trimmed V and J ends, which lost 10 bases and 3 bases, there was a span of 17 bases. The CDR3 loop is CAIQPPPLTDTQYF. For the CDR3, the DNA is TGTGCCATCCAGCCTCCTCCCCTTACAGATACGCAGTATTTT.

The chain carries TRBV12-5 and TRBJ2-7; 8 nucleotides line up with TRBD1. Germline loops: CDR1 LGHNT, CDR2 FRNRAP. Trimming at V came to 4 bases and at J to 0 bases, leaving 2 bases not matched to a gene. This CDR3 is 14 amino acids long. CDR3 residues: CASGSTGASYEQYF. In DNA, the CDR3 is TGTGCTAGTGGTTCGACAGGGGCCTCCTACGAGCAGTACTTC.

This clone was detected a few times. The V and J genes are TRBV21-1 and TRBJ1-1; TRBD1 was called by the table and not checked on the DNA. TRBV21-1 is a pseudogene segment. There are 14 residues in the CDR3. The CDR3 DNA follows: TGTGCCAGCAGCCCCCTAATTGGGCAGACTGAAGCTTTCTTT. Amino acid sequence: CASSPLIGQTEAFF.

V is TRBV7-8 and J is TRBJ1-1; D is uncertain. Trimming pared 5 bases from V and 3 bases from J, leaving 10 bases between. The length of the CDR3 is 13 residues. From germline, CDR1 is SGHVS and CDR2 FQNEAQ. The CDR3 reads CASSRSVDTEAFF. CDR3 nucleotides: TGTGCCAGCAGCCGATCGGTTGACACTGAAGCTTTCTTT.